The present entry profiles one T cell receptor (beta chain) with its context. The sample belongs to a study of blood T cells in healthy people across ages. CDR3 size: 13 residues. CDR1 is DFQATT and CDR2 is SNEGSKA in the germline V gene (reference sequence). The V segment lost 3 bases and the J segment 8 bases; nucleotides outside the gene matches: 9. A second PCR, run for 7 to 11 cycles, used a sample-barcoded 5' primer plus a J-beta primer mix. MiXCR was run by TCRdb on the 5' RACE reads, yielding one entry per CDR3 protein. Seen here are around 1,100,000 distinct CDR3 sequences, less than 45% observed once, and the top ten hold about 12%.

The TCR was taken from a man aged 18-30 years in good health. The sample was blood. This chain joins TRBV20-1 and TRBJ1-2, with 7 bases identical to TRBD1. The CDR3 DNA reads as TGCAGTGCTAGGGGGGGGACAGACCACGGCTACACCTTC. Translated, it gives CSARGGTDHGYTF.